This TCR beta chain was captured in a study of blood T cell repertoires in COVID-19. Per the germline V gene, CDR1 is SGHVS and CDR2 is FQNEAQ. Trimming removed 1 base from V and 2 bases from J; junction bases left unmatched: 4. The CDR3 is 15 residues long. The table came from immunoSEQ multiplex PCR; TCRdb's copy has only in-frame clones and leaves some out. The table records under 35,000 clones, around 83% of them present only once. The receptor comes from a man between 70 and 80 years old with active COVID-19. The sample comprised peripheral blood. The rearrangement uses TRBV7-8 and TRBJ2-5; 7 bases match TRBD2. Here the CDR3 reads CASSLGWGGQETQYF. CDR3 nucleotide sequence: TGTGCCAGCAGCTTAGGGTGGGGGGGACAAGAGACCCAGTACTTC.